This is a list of T cell receptor beta chains from one sample in a study of blood T cell repertoires in COVID-19. Method: immunoSEQ multiplex PCR; TCRdb's copy keeps in-frame clones and lacks some. Altogether under 250,000 clones are present, around 86% being singletons, with the ten largest covering approximately 5%. Sequencing used peripheral blood. The receptors stem from a woman aged 70-85 years with COVID-19, enrolled during active disease. CDR3s include the opening cysteine and the closing phenylalanine or tryptophan. A D gene is named only where the DNA matches it firmly. Size values are once, few and many counts, or a class for expanded clones, and some rows have none.

len | d_gene | abundance | j_gene | v_gene | CDR3aa | CDR3nt
15 | - | - | TRBJ1-5 | TRBV28 | CASSPAGLGNQPQHF | TGTGCCAGCAGCCCAGCGGGTTTGGGCAATCAGCCCCAGCATTTT
16 | - | - | TRBJ2-7 | TRBV5-1 | CASSPSGQGLAYEQYF | TGCGCCAGCAGCCCCTCCGGGCAGGGTTTAGCCTACGAGCAGTACTTC
17 | - | - | TRBJ2-3 | TRBV20-1 | CSASGRGKKVGTDTQYF | TGCAGTGCTAGTGGCCGGGGAAAGAAAGTGGGAACAGATACGCAGTATTTT
15 | - | - | TRBJ1-5 | TRBV24-1 | CATSDPTGVNQPQHF | TGTGCCACCAGTGATCCGACAGGTGTTAATCAGCCCCAGCATTTT
16 | TRBD2 | - | TRBJ2-3 | TRBV9 | CASSVKVAGGTDTQYF | TGTGCCAGCAGCGTAAAAGTAGCGGGAGGCACAGATACGCAGTATTTT
17 | - | few | TRBJ2-1 | TRBV7-9 | CASSPKTGVHQAFEQFF | TGTGCCAGCAGCCCGAAGACAGGCGTCCACCAGGCGTTTGAGCAGTTCTTC
14 | - | - | TRBJ2-7 | TRBV7-6 | CASSSSGFYYEQYF | TGTGCCAGCAGCTCAAGCGGCTTCTACTACGAGCAGTACTTC
14 | - | - | TRBJ1-3 | TRBV5-5 | CASSIEAVGNTIYF | TGTGCCAGCAGCATTGAGGCAGTTGGAAACACCATATATTTT
17 | TRBD1 | - | TRBJ1-4 | TRBV5-1 | CASSTGQGIATNEKLFF | TGCGCCAGCAGCACAGGACAGGGGATAGCAACTAATGAAAAACTGTTTTTT
14 | TRBD1 | - | TRBJ1-1 | TRBV5-4 | CASSTRQGRTEAFF | TGTGCCAGCAGCACCCGACAGGGGCGGACTGAAGCTTTCTTT
15 | TRBD2 | few | TRBJ2-7 | TRBV7-2 | CASSVGGKLAYEQYF | TGTGCCAGCTCCGTGGGGGGGAAGCTGGCCTACGAGCAGTACTTC
14 | - | - | TRBJ1-4 | TRBV28 | CASSLIQVEGKLFF | TGTGCCAGCAGTTTGATTCAGGTCGAGGGAAAACTGTTTTTT
16 | TRBD1 | once | TRBJ1-2 | TRBV4-3 | CASSQLGQGEAYGYTF | TGCGCCAGCAGCCAATTGGGACAGGGCGAAGCCTATGGCTACACCTTC
15 | - | - | TRBJ1-6 | TRBV6-5 | CASSYNQATNSPLHF | TGTGCCAGCAGTTACAATCAGGCTACGAATTCACCCCTCCACTTT
15 | - | - | TRBJ2-2 | TRBV5-1 | CASTLTIGASGELFF | TGCGCCAGCACCCTGACCATCGGAGCAAGCGGGGAGCTGTTTTTT
15 | - | - | TRBJ2-7 | TRBV5-1 | CASSSILGVNREQYF | TGCGCCAGCAGCTCCATCCTAGGAGTCAACCGAGAGCAGTACTTC
15 | - | - | TRBJ1-1 | TRBV24-1 | CATSDSRDKNTEAFF | TGTGCCACCAGTGATAGCCGGGACAAGAACACTGAAGCTTTCTTT
16 | - | - | TRBJ1-1 | TRBV28 | CASSSQIWGPHTEAFF | TGTGCCAGCAGTTCCCAAATATGGGGGCCACACACTGAAGCTTTCTTT
13 | - | - | TRBJ2-5 | TRBV6-1 | CASSEREQETQYF | TGTGCCAGCAGTGAAAGGGAGCAAGAGACCCAGTACTTC
16 | - | few | TRBJ1-3 | TRBV27 | CASSATGGAFGNTIYF | TGTGCCAGCAGTGCCACCGGGGGGGCTTTCGGAAACACCATATATTTT
14 | - | - | TRBJ1-6 | TRBV30 | CAWSVRGNDSPLHF | TGTGCCTGGAGTGTACGGGGGAATGATTCACCCCTCCACTTT
13 | - | - | TRBJ2-1 | TRBV19 | CASSDSDGNEQFF | TGTGCCAGTTCGGACAGTGATGGCAATGAGCAGTTCTTC
14 | - | once | TRBJ2-3 | TRBV10-3 | CAIRGSGQVYTQYF | TGTGCCATCAGGGGTTCCGGCCAGGTGTATACGCAGTATTTT
15 | - | - | TRBJ2-5 | TRBV5-4 | CASSATRTEQETQYF | TGTGCCAGCAGCGCCACCCGGACAGAACAAGAGACCCAGTACTTC
17 | - | once | TRBJ1-6 | TRBV28 | CASSLFPGDRVNSPLHF | TGTGCCAGCAGTTTATTCCCAGGGGATAGGGTAAATTCACCCCTCCACTTT
17 | TRBD1 | once | TRBJ2-6 | TRBV7-7 | CASSPGQGVTGANVLTF | TGTGCCAGCAGCCCGGGACAGGGGGTGACTGGGGCCAACGTCCTGACTTTC
12 | - | - | TRBJ2-7 | TRBV7-8 | CASSLGGGEQYF | TGTGCCAGCAGCTTAGGAGGGGGCGAGCAGTACTTC
12 | - | - | TRBJ2-5 | TRBV7-2 | CASSLSRETQYF | TGTGCCAGCAGCTTATCCCGGGAGACCCAGTACTTC
16 | TRBD2 | - | TRBJ2-3 | TRBV27 | CASSLSSGRRTDTQYF | TGTGCCAGCAGTTTATCTTCCGGGAGGCGCACAGATACGCAGTATTTT
17 | TRBD2 | - | TRBJ2-2 | TRBV19 | CASSRTSRTLNTGELFF | TGTGCCAGTAGTAGGACTAGCCGAACTCTAAACACCGGGGAGCTGTTTTTT
12 | TRBD1 | few | TRBJ1-5 | TRBV6-2/TRBV6-3 | CASSQGGRPQHF | TGTGCCAGCAGCCAGGGGGGGCGGCCCCAGCATTTT
16 | - | - | TRBJ1-2 | TRBV19 | CASSIRALGQGNGYTF | TGTGCCAGTAGTATAAGAGCCCTGGGCCAGGGGAATGGCTACACCTTC
13 | - | - | TRBJ2-2 | TRBV29-1 | CSVRHANTGELFF | TGCAGCGTCAGACACGCGAACACCGGGGAGCTGTTTTTT
14 | - | - | TRBJ1-4 | TRBV7-9 | CASSLSPANEKLFF | TGTGCCAGCAGCTTATCACCAGCTAATGAAAAACTGTTTTTT
14 | TRBD2 | - | TRBJ2-5 | TRBV27 | CASSLPGRGETQYF | TGTGCCAGCAGTCTGCCCGGGAGGGGTGAGACCCAGTACTTC
16 | TRBD2 | - | TRBJ2-7 | TRBV5-6 | CASSLRGTSGPNEQYF | TGTGCCAGCAGCCTCCGGGGGACTAGCGGGCCAAACGAGCAGTACTTC
18 | TRBD1 | - | TRBJ1-5 | TRBV16 | CASSPPPRTGSGNQPQHF | TGTGCCAGCAGCCCACCTCCCAGGACAGGGAGCGGCAATCAGCCCCAGCATTTT
13 | - | - | TRBJ1-2 | TRBV5-1 | CASSLQFNYGYTF | TGCGCCAGCAGCTTGCAATTCAACTATGGCTACACCTTC
15 | TRBD1 | - | TRBJ1-2 | TRBV4-3 | CASSQVGTGELGYTF | TGCGCCAGCAGCCAAGTAGGGACAGGTGAACTGGGCTACACCTTC
13 | - | - | TRBJ1-2 | TRBV3-1/TRBV3-2 | CASRPTANYGYTF | TGTGCCAGCAGGCCCACAGCAAACTATGGCTACACCTTC
15 | TRBD1 | - | TRBJ1-1 | TRBV15 | CATSRIQGARSEAFF | TGTGCCACCAGCAGAATACAGGGGGCGCGTTCTGAAGCTTTCTTT
17 | TRBD2 | - | TRBJ2-2 | TRBV28 | CASSGGPSGSDTGELFF | TGTGCCAGCAGTGGGGGGCCTAGCGGGAGCGACACCGGGGAGCTGTTTTTT
16 | TRBD1 | - | TRBJ2-7 | TRBV7-2 | CASSITGTGGSYEQYF | TGTGCCAGCAGCATTACCGGGACAGGGGGCTCCTACGAGCAGTACTTC
14 | - | once | TRBJ1-4 | TRBV9 | CASSATGTNEKLFF | TGTGCCAGCAGCGCAACAGGGACTAATGAAAAACTGTTTTTT
16 | - | - | TRBJ2-6 | TRBV6-6 | CASDRRQVSGANVLTF | TGTGCCAGCGACCGTCGACAGGTTTCTGGGGCCAACGTCCTGACTTTC
15 | - | - | TRBJ2-1 | TRBV5-1 | CASSWRLAVRNEQFF | TGCGCCAGCAGCTGGAGATTAGCGGTGAGGAATGAGCAGTTCTTC
19 | - | - | TRBJ2-6 | TRBV6-2/TRBV6-3 | CASSPPRGLSGGGANVLTF | TGTGCCAGCAGTCCCCCTCGAGGACTCTCCGGCGGTGGGGCCAACGTCCTGACTTTC
14 | TRBD1 | - | TRBJ2-7 | TRBV27 | CASSSRDRGREQYF | TGTGCCAGCAGTAGTCGGGACAGGGGACGCGAGCAGTACTTC
15 | - | - | TRBJ2-1 | TRBV5-1 | CASSPNPGAYNEQFF | TGCGCCAGCAGCCCGAACCCCGGGGCCTACAATGAGCAGTTCTTC
16 | TRBD2 | - | TRBJ2-1 | TRBV5-4 | CASSLRGRQIGNEQFF | TGTGCCAGCAGCTTGCGCGGGAGGCAAATCGGCAATGAGCAGTTCTTC
16 | TRBD1 | - | TRBJ1-3 | TRBV7-9 | CASSPGTGMGGNTIYF | TGTGCCAGCAGCCCCGGGACAGGGATGGGTGGAAACACCATATATTTT
17 | - | - | TRBJ2-1 | TRBV5-1 | CASTQGQAGPSYNEQFF | TGCGCCAGCACCCAGGGCCAGGCGGGGCCCTCCTACAATGAGCAGTTCTTC
15 | TRBD1 | - | TRBJ1-4 | TRBV5-4 | CASSSTGQGREKLFF | TGTGCCAGCAGCTCCACGGGACAGGGGAGGGAAAAACTGTTTTTT
13 | - | - | TRBJ1-6 | TRBV6-5 | CASVRGQNSPLHF | TGTGCCAGCGTTAGAGGGCAAAATTCACCCCTCCACTTT
12 | - | - | TRBJ1-2 | TRBV5-1 | CASSPANYGYTF | TGCGCCAGCAGTCCAGCGAACTATGGCTACACCTTC